This T cell receptor (beta chain) is drawn from a study of blood T cell repertoires in COVID-19. Study-level information: Whether acute or convalescent, the COVID-19 samples came from the United States, Italy and Spain. PBMCs, B-cell-depleted T cells, or T cells provided the cDNA or gDNA that made up the material.

The CDR3 is 13 residues long. Germline trimming cut 2 bases from V and 8 bases from J; bases unmatched to any gene: 5. Germline V gene lookup returns CDR1 MDHEN and CDR2 SYDVKM. As handled by the study authors: From reference gene primer amplification, estimates of nucleated cell counts were derived. Sequencing was performed with immunoSEQ multiplex PCR; in TCRdb, only in-frame clones are kept and a portion is missing. That table gives V, J and clone size, and the DNA gave D and trimming. The table records about 140,000 clones, more than 75% of them present only once. This sequence joins TRBV28 and TRBJ1-2, with TRBD1 matching 7 bases. The sequencing sample was made of peripheral blood. The origin of this receptor is a woman aged 40 to 50 with acute or convalescent COVID-19. The CDR3 protein is CASSLDRVQGYTF. CDR3 DNA sequence: TGTGCCAGCAGTTTAGACAGGGTACAAGGCTACACCTTC.